This T cell receptor beta chain was retrieved from a study of blood T cells in healthy people across ages. Through a sample-barcoded 5' primer and a J-beta primer mix, a second PCR was run for about 6 to 12 cycles. TCRdb re-derived calls from the 5' RACE reads in MiXCR, one entry per CDR3 protein. The sample gives roughly 1.9 million distinct CDR3 sequences, about two fifths of which show up once; 20% to 25% is in the top ten. Every donor gave approximately 10 milliliters of peripheral blood. Isolated PBMCs totaled at least 6 million in each sample. The authors extracted at least 5 micrograms of total RNA per sample. Study results and caveats: In older individuals, TCR beta diversity per million T cells was lower, falling roughly linearly with age.

The V end lost 1 base, the J end lost 3 bases, and 12 bases lay between the germline ends. This CDR3 contains 15 residues. About this clonotype: No antigen is known for it. Because it lacks the conserved phenylalanine or tryptophan at the end, this CDR3 is likely a read error.

The rearrangement uses TRBV12-3 or TRBV12-4 and TRBJ1-2; D is undetermined. The sequenced material came from blood. This sequence was found in a human donor in good health. The CDR3 DNA is TGTGCCAGCAGTTTAGGTACGGGTAGTTACTATGGCTACACCTGC. Protein product: CASSLGTGSYYGYTC.